Presented here are 18 T cell receptor beta chains from one specimen sequenced in a study of blood T cell repertoires in COVID-19. Sequenced by immunoSEQ multiplex PCR; TCRdb stores in-frame clones only, minus some. The data hold about 64,000 clones, with roughly 93% observed a single time. Sequencing was carried out using peripheral blood. The receptors originated from a human donor in a cohort sampled during active COVID-19.

The chain recombines TRBV4-2 with TRBJ2-7; perhaps TRBD2 as D (6 bases). The CDR3 length is 15 residues. The ends were cut back, 3 bases at V and 4 bases at J, with 16 bases in the middle. Germline CDR1 LGHNA, CDR2 YNFKEQ. This chain's CDR3 is CASSQDYALGYEQYF. The CDR3 DNA reads TGTGCCAGCAGCCAGGACTACGCCCTTGGGTACGAGCAGTACTTC.

V is TRBV5-5 and J is TRBJ1-4; possible D gene TRBD1, 5 bases. Germline lookup yields CDR1 SGHKS and CDR2 YYEKEE (reference sequence). This CDR3 region has 14 residues. The V end was cut by 4 bases, the J end by 6 bases, with 13 bases between. CDR3 DNA: TGTGCCAGCAGCCTCGGGTGGGGCGATGAAAAACTGTTTTTT. Its translation is CASSLGWGDEKLFF.

The chain joins TRBV6-2 or TRBV6-3 to TRBJ2-7; TRBD2 aligns across 7 bases. Germline assignment: CDR1 MNHEY and CDR2 SVGEGT. J lost 2 bases, V lost 6 bases, and 7 bases had no gene match. The CDR3 has 14 residues. The CDR3 DNA follows: TGTGCCAGCAGCCTGAGCGGGGTTACCTACGAGCAGTACTTC. Translation gives CASSLSGVTYEQYF.

This chain joins TRBV19 and TRBJ2-3; 7 bases align to TRBD2. The CDR3 sequence is 13 residues long. Germline V lookup: CDR1 LNHDA, CDR2 SQIVND (reference sequence). Germline trimming cut 8 bases from V and 2 bases from J; bases unmatched to any gene: 4. DNA of the CDR3: TGTGCCAGTGGGGGGGATCTCACAGATACGCAGTATTTT. As protein: CASGGDLTDTQYF.

The chain joins TRBV6-5 to TRBJ1-6, with a possible D match to TRBD1 (5 bases). The ends were cut back, 7 bases at V and 4 bases at J, with 11 bases in the middle. Germline-derived CDR1 and CDR2 are MNHEY and SVGAGI. The CDR3 runs to 14 residues. CDR3 nucleotide sequence: TGTGCCAGCACCGCGGGGCCGTATAATTCACCCCTCCACTTT. This gives the protein CASTAGPYNSPLHF.

The rearrangement joins TRBV19 to TRBJ2-7, with 10 nucleotides matching TRBD2. The CDR3 has 15 residues. CDR1 and CDR2 from the germline V gene are LNHDA and SQIVND (reference sequence). J was trimmed by 5 bases and V by 5 bases; bases with no gene match: 9. Here the CDR3 reads CASSATGTSVNEQYF. The CDR3 region has the DNA TGTGCCAGTAGTGCAACCGGGACTAGCGTTAACGAGCAGTACTTC.

This chain links TRBV6-5 with TRBJ2-2, with 10 bases aligning to TRBD1. The CDR3 extends over 15 amino acids. V lost 5 bases, J lost 5 bases, and 5 bases stayed unmatched. The V gene's germline CDR1 is MNHEY and CDR2 SVGAGI. The CDR3 DNA reads TGTGCCAGCAGTACCGGGACAGGGGTTACCGGGGAGCTGTTTTTT. Residues: CASSTGTGVTGELFF.

The chain recombines TRBV7-9 with TRBJ2-3; the match to TRBD1 covers 8 bases. J lost 4 bases, V lost 3 bases, and 9 bases had no gene match. CDR1 and CDR2 (germline): SEHNR, FQNEAQ (reference sequence). The CDR3 contains 16 residues. The CDR3 nucleotides are TGTGCCAGCAGCTTCTTAAGGACAGGGTTGGCAGATACGCAGTATTTT. It translates to CASSFLRTGLADTQYF.

The genes are TRBV7-2 and TRBJ2-7; 7 bases fit TRBD2. The CDR3 sequence is 15 residues long. V shed 1 base, J shed 3 bases, and the junction held 6 bases outside the gene matches. Per germline, CDR1 SGHTA and CDR2 FQGNSA. As DNA, the CDR3 is TGTGCCAGCAGCTTAGTGTCTAGCGGACTCTACGAGCAGTACTTC. Amino acid sequence: CASSLVSSGLYEQYF.

This rearrangement joins TRBV5-7 to TRBJ2-1; TRBD2 matches at 8 bases. TRBV5-7 has ORF status, its function being uncertain. The CDR3 is 19 amino acids. Trimming took 4 bases from V and 3 from J; bases not matched to a gene: 18. The CDR3 DNA follows: TGTGCCAGCAGCAACGGGGACCGGGGGGGACTAGTTTTCTACAATGAGCAGTTCTTC. Translated: CASSNGDRGGLVFYNEQFF.

This sequence joins TRBV7-8 and TRBJ2-1; 9 nucleotides align to TRBD2. Germline V gene lookup returns CDR1 SGHVS and CDR2 FQNEAQ. V dropped 5 bases and J dropped 2; count of bases not matched to a gene: 4. CDR3 length: 15 residues. The CDR3 DNA is TGTGCCAGCAGCCAACAGCGGGAGGCCTACAATGAGCAGTTCTTC. Translating gives CASSQQREAYNEQFF.

The chain joins TRBV27 to TRBJ1-2, with 11 bases aligning to TRBD1. Germline lookup yields CDR1 MNHEY and CDR2 SMNVEV (reference sequence). This CDR3 has 15 residues. V trimming: 6 bases; J trimming: 7 bases; junction bases outside the gene matches: 10. Here the CDR3 reads CASRIPGTGGVGYTF. Here the CDR3 DNA reads TGTGCCAGCAGAATTCCCGGGACAGGGGGAGTTGGCTACACCTTC.

V and J are TRBV4-1 and TRBJ2-6, with 8 bases that match TRBD2. Trimming cost V 1 base and J 2 bases; bases outside gene matches: 4. Germline CDR1 is MGHRA and CDR2 is YSYEKL. This CDR3 is 17 amino acids long. Written as DNA, the CDR3 is TGCGCCAGCAGCCAAGTTGGAGCGGGAGCTGGGGCCAACGTCCTGACTTTC. This codes for CASSQVGAGAGANVLTF.

The genes are TRBV6-2 or TRBV6-3 and TRBJ2-7, with D possibly matching TRBD1 (5 bases). The CDR3 sequence is 14 residues long. Trimming shortened V by 6 bases and J by 6 bases, and 18 bases separated the two germline ends. CDR1 is MNHEY and CDR2 is SVGEGT in the germline V gene. The CDR3 here is CASSPTQGYGEQYF. The CDR3 coding sequence is TGTGCCAGCAGCCCCACGCAGGGTTACGGCGAGCAGTACTTC.

This clone was seen only once. The chain has TRBV19 and TRBJ1-4, with 10 bases identical to TRBD1. The CDR3 runs to 17 residues. CDR1 LNHDA and CDR2 SQIVND come from the germline V gene (reference sequence). J was trimmed by 3 bases and V by 4 bases; bases with no gene match: 8. Here the CDR3 DNA reads TGTGCCAGTAGTAGGGACGACAGGGGGCCAGCTAATGAAAAACTGTTTTTT. This encodes CASSRDDRGPANEKLFF.

The J gene is TRBJ2-1, the V gene TRBV5-4, with D possibly being TRBD2 (5 bases). This CDR3 comprises 13 residues. V dropped 3 bases and J dropped 7 bases, with 11 bases sitting between them. Germline V gives CDR1 SGHNT, CDR2 YYREEE (reference sequence). In nucleotides, the CDR3 is TGTGCCAGCAGCTCGGTCGACTATAATGAGCAGTTCTTC. Protein sequence: CASSSVDYNEQFF.

V usage is TRBV19 and J usage is TRBJ2-5; TRBD2 matches at 11 bases. V shed 5 bases, J shed 5 bases, and the junction held 10 bases outside the gene matches. The CDR3 loop spans 16 amino acids. Germline V lookup: CDR1 LNHDA, CDR2 SQIVND (reference sequence). CDR3: CASSPGTSGLGETQYF. The CDR3 DNA follows: TGTGCCAGTAGTCCCGGGACTAGCGGTTTGGGGGAGACCCAGTACTTC. Full variable domain (outside the CDR3, taken from reference TRBV19 and TRBJ2-5): DGGITQSPKYLFRKEGQNVTLSCEQNLNHDAMYWYRQDPGQGLRLIYYSQIVNDFQKGDIAEGYSVSREKKESFPLTVTSAQKNPTAFYLCASSPGTSGLGETQYFGPGTRLLVL.

This clone was counted only a few times. V gene TRBV5-1 combines with J gene TRBJ2-3; TRBD2 agrees at 13 bases. CDR1 SGHRS and CDR2 YFSETQ come from the germline V gene. The trim removed 0 bases at V and 2 bases at J, leaving 9 bases unmatched. The CDR3 is made up of 19 amino acids. CDR3 bases: TGCGCCAGCAGCTTGGTGCAGGGAGGACTAGCGGGAGACACAGATACGCAGTATTTT. Protein: CASSLVQGGLAGDTDTQYF.